These 31 T cell receptor beta chains came from one sample sequenced in a study of CD8 T cells in Susac syndrome. Reverse transcription of roughly 0.45 to 1 ug RNA was performed with random hexamers. TCRdb reanalysed the immunoSEQ multiplex PCR reads using MiXCR and keeps one entry per CDR3 protein. The sample contains approximately 280,000 distinct CDR3 sequences, 80% to 90% of which appear only once. Sequencing was performed on CD8+ T cells from PBMCs. Receptor source: a human donor with multiple sclerosis.

Only a few counts were recorded for this clonotype. DNA of the CDR3: TGTGCCAGCAGCTCAGGCCTGTACGAGCAGTACTTC. Translation gives CASSSGLYEQYF. The chain recombines TRBV7-9 with TRBJ2-7; D unresolved. The CDR3 consists of 12 residues. The ends were cut back, 4 bases at V and 4 bases at J, with 8 bases in the middle. The germline V gene encodes CDR1 SEHNR and CDR2 FQNEAQ (reference sequence).

The sample holds a few counts of this clonotype. The chain uses TRBV7-9 and TRBJ2-7; 10 bases align to TRBD2. Germline values: CDR1 SEHNR, CDR2 FQNEAQ (reference sequence). The trim removed 1 base at V and 5 bases at J, leaving 8 bases unmatched. The CDR3 totals 16 residues. The CDR3 reads CASSLGGLAQGDEQYF. The CDR3 DNA follows: TGTGCCAGCAGCTTAGGGGGACTAGCGCAAGGGGACGAGCAGTACTTC.

The chain uses TRBV10-3 and TRBJ1-2; no reliable D call. The V gene's germline CDR1 is ENHRY and CDR2 SYGVKD. Trimming took 10 bases from V and 0 from J, leaving 9 bases between them. CDR3 length: 12 residues. This CDR3 is CASADANYGYTF. The CDR3 DNA is TGTGCCAGCGCGGACGCTAACTATGGCTACACCTTC.

The rearrangement uses TRBV5-6 and TRBJ2-1; possibly TRBD1 for D (6 bases). V lost 5 bases, J lost 6 bases, and 9 bases lay in between. The CDR3 is made up of 12 amino acids. CDR1 is SGHDT and CDR2 is YYEEEE in the germline V gene. CDR3: CASRAQGNEQFF. The CDR3 nucleotides are TGTGCCAGCAGGGCACAGGGCAATGAGCAGTTCTTC.

The rearrangement uses TRBV19 and TRBJ2-7; TRBD2 matches at 10 bases. This CDR3 comprises 15 residues. With V trimmed by 2 bases and J by 3 bases, 4 bases remained unmatched. Germline V gene lookup returns CDR1 LNHDA and CDR2 SQIVND (reference sequence). The CDR3 nucleotides are TGTGCCAGTAGTATACTAGCGGGAGCTAACTACGAGCAGTACTTC. The encoded protein is CASSILAGANYEQYF.

This clonotype was counted a few times. CDR3 sequence (DNA): TGCAGTGCTAGAGATTCAGGGACTAGCGGGAGTATTAGCGAGCAGTACTTC. It codes for CSARDSGTSGSISEQYF. This chain joins TRBV20-1 and TRBJ2-7; 14 bases agree with TRBD2. Germline CDR1 DFQATT, CDR2 SNEGSKA (reference sequence). The V and J ends lost 0 bases and 6 bases, in that order; junction bases with no gene match: 10. CDR3 size: 17 residues.

The rearrangement joins TRBV18 to TRBJ1-6, with 7 nucleotides matching TRBD1. Germline CDR1 and CDR2: KGHSH and LQKENI. V shed 3 bases, J shed 6 bases, and the junction held 8 bases outside the gene matches. The CDR3 spans 16 residues. CDR3 loop: CASSPRIDRVNSPLHF. The CDR3 region has the DNA TGTGCCAGCTCACCCAGGATCGACAGGGTTAATTCACCCCTCCACTTT.

This chain connects TRBV6-1 to TRBJ2-5, with 8 bases lining up with TRBD2. The trim removed 10 bases at V and 5 bases at J, leaving 21 bases unmatched. Germline-derived CDR1 and CDR2 are MNHNS and SASEGT. The CDR3 is 17 residues long. CDR3 nucleotides: TGTGCCACCTACCGGGGCAGAAGCGGGAGCGGAGGGGAGACCCAGTACTTC. Translated, it gives CATYRGRSGSGGETQYF.

The rearrangement uses TRBV6-2 or TRBV6-3 and TRBJ2-7, with 7 bases aligning to TRBD2. The germline gives CDR1 MNHEY, CDR2 SVGEGT. There are 15 residues in the CDR3. V trimming: 5 bases; J trimming: 3 bases; junction bases outside the gene matches: 10. CDR3 sequence (DNA): TGTGCCAGCAGTACACCCAAGCGGGATGGCTACGAGCAGTACTTC. This gives the protein CASSTPKRDGYEQYF.

The CDR3 spells CASSFFQGQASEQYF. The CDR3 DNA reads TGCGCCAGCAGCTTCTTCCAGGGGCAGGCTTCCGAGCAGTACTTC. This rearrangement joins TRBV5-1 to TRBJ2-7; possible D gene TRBD1, 6 bases. V gave up 2 bases and J gave up 6 bases, with 18 bases separating them. Germline V CDR1 and CDR2: SGHRS, YFSETQ. The CDR3 sequence is 15 residues long. Full variable domain (remainder filled in from reference TRBV5-1 and TRBJ2-7): KAGVTQTPRYLIKTRGQQVTLSCSPISGHRSVSWYQQTPGQGLQFLFEYFSETQRNKGNFPGRFSGRQFSNSRSEMNVSTLELGDSALYLCASSFFQGQASEQYFGPGTRLTVT.

This clonotype was observed a single time. The genes are TRBV28 and TRBJ2-1; 8 bases fit TRBD2. The junction had 11 bases not matched to a gene; V was cut back by 6 bases and J by 4 bases. CDR1 and CDR2 from the germline V gene are MDHEN and SYDVKM. The CDR3 loop spans 16 amino acids. In DNA form, the CDR3 reads TGTGCCAGCAGCGACCGCTATAGCGGGGCTTACAATGAGCAGTTCTTC. It translates to CASSDRYSGAYNEQFF.

The chain carries TRBV19 and TRBJ1-2; 9 nucleotides line up with TRBD1. The germline V gene encodes CDR1 LNHDA and CDR2 SQIVND (reference sequence). This CDR3 has 14 residues. Unmatched junction bases numbered 3, after V lost 7 bases and J lost 0 bases. CDR3 sequence: CASTQGAANYGYTF. Written as DNA, the CDR3 is TGTGCCAGTACACAGGGGGCAGCTAACTATGGCTACACCTTC.

This chain uses TRBV4-2 with TRBJ2-7; no firm D call. Germline V gene lookup returns CDR1 LGHNA and CDR2 YNFKEQ. Deletions cut 0 bases from V and 3 bases from J, with 15 bases between. CDR3 length: 16 amino acids. CDR3 nucleotides: TGTGCCAGCAGCCAAGATGACGGCAACGCGAACTACGAGCAGTACTTC. It is translated as CASSQDDGNANYEQYF.

CDR3 residues: CASSEGGAGQPQHF. For the CDR3, the DNA is TGTGCCAGCAGCGAAGGGGGCGCGGGTCAGCCCCAGCATTTT. The chain combines TRBV9 with TRBJ1-5; 7 bases agree with TRBD1. Germline V gives CDR1 SGDLS, CDR2 YYNGEE. V dropped 3 bases and J dropped 6; count of bases not matched to a gene: 6. The CDR3 has 14 amino acids.

This clonotype was detected only a few times. The V and J genes are TRBV5-6 and TRBJ2-7; 8 bases agree with TRBD1. CDR3 length: 14 amino acids. The germline V gene has CDR1 SGHDT and CDR2 YYEEEE. V lost 2 bases and J lost 5; bases outside the gene matches: 6. The CDR3: CASSFSTGANEQYF. In nucleotides, the CDR3 is TGTGCCAGCAGCTTTTCGACAGGGGCAAACGAGCAGTACTTC.

V usage is TRBV27 and J usage is TRBJ2-2, with D tentatively TRBD2 (6 bases). Germline values: CDR1 MNHEY, CDR2 SMNVEV (reference sequence). V was pared by 0 bases and J by 8 bases, with 19 bases between. The CDR3 spans 17 residues. As DNA, the CDR3 is TGTGCCAGCAGTTTATCGGAGGGTTCCCTTCTTCCAGGGGAGCTGTTTTTT. This codes for CASSLSEGSLLPGELFF.

This sequence joins TRBV23-1 and TRBJ1-5; 7 bases fit TRBD1. TRBV23-1 is assigned to the ORF class and has an uncertain function. The ends lost 3 bases at V and 1 base at J; junction bases unmatched: 3. The CDR3 has 15 residues. This chain's CDR3 is CASSQSTGSNQPQHF. CDR3 sequence (DNA): TGCGCCAGCAGTCAGTCGACAGGGAGCAATCAGCCCCAGCATTTT.

The genes are TRBV27 and TRBJ1-1, with D perhaps TRBD1 (5 bases). The V gene's germline CDR1 is MNHEY and CDR2 SMNVEV (reference sequence). The CDR3 runs 16 residues. Trimming cost V 2 bases and J 5 bases, with 18 bases left between them. CDR3 protein: CASSLHQGFLLTEAFF. The CDR3 region has the DNA TGTGCCAGCAGTTTACACCAGGGTTTCTTATTGACTGAAGCTTTCTTT.

The gene calls are TRBV29-1 and TRBJ1-2; D not resolved. Germline V CDR1 and CDR2: SQVTM, ANQGSEA. Trimming pared 3 bases from V and 8 bases from J, leaving 10 bases between. The CDR3 length is 11 residues. CDR3 nucleotides: TGCAGCGTTGATTTTATTGGCGGCTACACCTTC. Encoded protein: CSVDFIGGYTF.

This sequence joins TRBV27 and TRBJ1-4; unclear D gene. The CDR3 covers 15 residues. The germline V gene has CDR1 MNHEY and CDR2 SMNVEV (reference sequence). Trimming took off 7 bases at V and 3 bases at J, with 15 bases between the two ends. CDR3 residues: CASTLRGGPNEKLFF. DNA of the CDR3: TGTGCCAGCACCTTAAGAGGCGGTCCTAATGAAAAACTGTTTTTT.

The V and J genes are TRBV5-4 and TRBJ2-3; TRBD2 agrees at 13 bases. CDR1 and CDR2 (germline): SGHNT, YYREEE (reference sequence). This CDR3 has 16 amino acids. The J segment lost 6 bases and the V segment lost 3 bases, leaving 7 bases of the junction unmatched. CDR3 bases: TGTGCCAGCAGCTCGGGACTAGCGGGACTGGGGGATACGCAGTATTTT. It translates to CASSSGLAGLGDTQYF.

With respect to this clonotype: A read error may account for a junction end that differs from germline. V usage is TRBV12-5 and J usage is TRBJ2-2; the match to TRBD2 covers 11 bases. Germline assignment: CDR1 LGHNT and CDR2 FRNRAP. This CDR3 spans 22 amino acids. CDR3 sequence reads: CAGGLVQGYSGRAGSGTGELFF. DNA of the CDR3: TGTGCTGGTGGTTTGGTACAGGGCTATAGCGGGAGGGCCGGTTCGGGCACCGGGGAGCTGTTTTTT.

V usage is TRBV27 and J usage is TRBJ2-7, with 11 bases matching TRBD2. The trim removed 5 bases at V and 7 bases at J, leaving 7 bases unmatched. CDR1 and CDR2 (germline): MNHEY, SMNVEV (reference sequence). CDR3 size: 14 residues. CDR3 DNA sequence: TGTGCCAGCAGTGCCGGGACTAGCGGCTGGGAGCAGTACTTC. This translates into CASSAGTSGWEQYF.

The chain employs TRBV28 and TRBJ2-5; TRBD2 aligns across 7 bases. The germline CDR1 and CDR2 sequences are MDHEN and SYDVKM. V was pared by 5 bases and J by 0 bases, with 6 bases of the junction left unmatched. This CDR3 region has 15 residues. As DNA, the CDR3 is TGTGCCAGCAGTGCTTGGGGGGGGAACCAAGAGACCCAGTACTTC. This codes for CASSAWGGNQETQYF.

This rearrangement joins TRBV7-9 to TRBJ1-4, with 7 bases identical to TRBD1. Germline trimming cut 0 bases from V and 8 bases from J; bases unmatched to any gene: 6. Germline CDR1 reads SEHNR; CDR2 reads FQNEAQ (reference sequence). The CDR3 runs to 15 residues. CDR3 sequence: CASSLAITGEEKLFF. The CDR3 nucleotides are TGTGCCAGCAGCTTAGCTATCACAGGGGAAGAAAAACTGTTTTTT.

The chain uses TRBV13 and TRBJ1-1; 7 bases align to TRBD1. Unmatched junction bases numbered 3, after V lost 4 bases and J lost 4 bases. Germline V lookup: CDR1 PRHDT, CDR2 FYEKMQ (reference sequence). The CDR3 contains 13 residues. As DNA, the CDR3 is TGTGCCAGCAGCTACCCAGGGGGCACTGAAGCTTTCTTT. Translated: CASSYPGGTEAFF.

The chain joins TRBV9 to TRBJ2-6; D ambiguous. V shed 4 bases and J shed 1 base, with 18 bases lying between them. Germline V gene data show CDR1 as SGDLS and CDR2 as YYNGEE. The CDR3 sequence is 18 residues long. The CDR3 coding sequence is TGTGCCAGCAGCATCCATCCGGGTCGAGAATCTGGGGCCAACGTCCTGACTTTC. Amino acids: CASSIHPGRESGANVLTF.

The V gene is TRBV7-3, the J gene TRBJ2-7; 8 bases align to TRBD1. CDR3 length: 16 amino acids. The junction had 15 bases not matched to a gene; V was cut back by 8 bases and J by 3 bases. The germline V gene has CDR1 SGHTA and CDR2 FQGTGA. The DNA for the CDR3 is TGTGCCAGCGTGAGATGGACGGGACAGGACATCTACGAGCAGTACTTC. Translation gives CASVRWTGQDIYEQYF. Drawing the rest from reference TRBV7-3 and TRBJ2-7, the complete variable domain is GAGVSQTPSNKVTEKGKYVELRCDPISGHTALYWYRQSLGQGPEFLIYFQGTGAADDSGLPNDRFFAVRPEGSVSTLKIQRTERGDSAVYLCASVRWTGQDIYEQYFGPGTRLTVT.

This clonotype was seen only once. CDR3 in amino acids: CSARVPGLAGVYEQYF. The CDR3 nucleotides are TGCAGTGCTAGAGTCCCCGGACTAGCGGGAGTTTACGAGCAGTACTTC. The J gene is TRBJ2-7, the V gene TRBV20-1, with 13 bases lining up with TRBD2. The CDR3 has 16 residues. Germline V CDR1 and CDR2: DFQATT, SNEGSKA (reference sequence). J gave up 4 bases and V 1 base, and 7 bases lay outside the gene matches.

The genes are TRBV29-1 and TRBJ2-1; 7 bases align to TRBD2. With 1 base clipped from V and 1 base from J, the junction kept 7 bases outside the gene matches. From germline, CDR1 is SQVTM and CDR2 ANQGSEA. CDR3 length equals 16 residues. The CDR3 sequence is CSVEGLADLSYNEQFF. The CDR3 region has the DNA TGCAGCGTTGAAGGCCTAGCGGACCTATCCTACAATGAGCAGTTCTTC.

This chain connects TRBV12-3 or TRBV12-4 to TRBJ1-1; the D gene is possibly TRBD1 (5 bases). The V gene lost 8 bases and the J gene lost 7 bases, with 20 bases spanning the gap. This CDR3 contains 14 residues. The CDR3 coding sequence is TGTGCCAGCTCCTGGTTAAGGGGACGGATTGAAGCTTTCTTT. Protein sequence: CASSWLRGRIEAFF.